This T cell receptor (beta chain) comes out of a study of cytomegalovirus exposure and HLA in healthy donors. V was pared by 3 bases and J by 7 bases, with 5 bases of the junction left unmatched. There are 13 residues in the CDR3. The germline V gene encodes CDR1 MNHEY and CDR2 SMNVEV (reference sequence). With regard to this clone: No antigen is known for it.

Study-level points and caveats: A later analysis found that most CMV-associated TCR beta chains appeared HLA-restricted.

Primers included in the PCR were 60 Vbeta and 13 Jbeta primers. TCRdb's copy holds only in-frame clones and misses some; the assay was immunoSEQ multiplex PCR. The table has around 190,000 clones, roughly four fifths seen once. This receptor was obtained from a woman aged 45 to 65 in good health and CMV-seronegative. The specimen was PBMCs. V and J are TRBV27 and TRBJ1-2; 7 nucleotides line up with TRBD1. The CDR3 DNA is TGTGCCAGCAGTTTTGGACCAGGGGGTGGCTACACCTTC. Its protein is CASSFGPGGGYTF.